This T cell receptor (beta chain) was recovered during a study of blood T cells in healthy people across ages. The authors ran a second PCR of about 6 to 11 cycles using a sample-barcoded 5' primer and a J-beta primer mix. One entry per CDR3 protein, called by TCRdb with MiXCR from the 5' RACE reads. This table has 850,000 to 1,100,000 distinct CDR3 sequences, around two fifths appearing once. CDR1 MNHNY and CDR2 SVGAGI come from the germline V gene (reference sequence). The V gene end was trimmed by 2 bases and the J gene end by 8 bases; junction bases not matched to a gene: 4. The CDR3 extends over 15 amino acids.

The rearrangement joins TRBV6-6 to TRBJ2-6; 9 nucleotides line up with TRBD1. The sequenced sample was blood. The source is a man between 18 and 35 years old in good health. The CDR3 coding sequence is TGTGCCAGCAGTTACGGACAGGGGCTGCCCAACGTCCTGACTTTC. Its translation: CASSYGQGLPNVLTF.